This T cell receptor (beta chain) was found in a study of T cells in Graves' hyperthyroidism and ophthalmopathy. Notes on the study in general: In validation, the model predicted ophthalmopathy. These predictions came a median roughly six months before onset. Most thyroid clonotypes with frequency above 0.001 were detected in blood. Using 13 V-J features, a model discriminated ophthalmopathy from stable hyperthyroidism.

Trimming removed 5 bases from V and 5 bases from J; junction bases left unmatched: 5. The CDR3 consists of 14 residues. The V gene's germline CDR1 is DFQATT and CDR2 SNEGSKA (reference sequence). RNA transcripts were the template for amplifying TCR beta CDR3 regions. When the TCR CDR3 underwent first-round RT-PCR, the HTBI primer set was used. From the multiplex PCR reads, TCRdb called clonotypes with MiXCR, one entry per CDR3 protein. The table has 560,000 or so distinct CDR3 sequences, nearly 20% seen once. This clonotype was detected ten times or more. Its antigen is undetermined. From under 12 ml of fresh peripheral blood, PBMCs were isolated.

The sample taken for sequencing was blood. This receptor was obtained from a middle-aged man with Graves' ophthalmopathy. V is TRBV20-1 and J is TRBJ2-1; TRBD2 matches at 11 bases. The DNA of the CDR3 is TGCAGTGCTGGGGGGGGACTAGCGGACAATGAGCAGTTCTTC. Its protein product is CSAGGGLADNEQFF.